The clone carrying this T cell receptor (beta chain) turned up a few times. The antigen remains undetermined. These data originate in a study of T-cell reconstitution after alpha-beta-depleted transplantation in children. Whole-study findings and limits: After transplant, high TCRbeta diversity at day 60 in some patients arose from surviving recipient T cells and thymic progenitors. Several hundred rapidly expanded clones from non-depleted graft cells reportedly supplied alpha-beta T cells about two months post-transplant.

The germline gives CDR1 SEHNR, CDR2 FQNEAQ (reference sequence). The CDR3 runs 13 residues. Trimming removed 6 bases from V and 2 bases from J, with 11 bases in between. Unique molecular identifiers were incorporated during preparation of the TCRbeta library. TCRdb used MiXCR to reprocess the PCR reads, holding one entry per CDR3 protein. The data contain more than 500,000 distinct CDR3 sequences, roughly 11% of them seen just once; the ten biggest clones take up 14%. The origin of this receptor is a female patient between 2 and 15 years old who had a stem cell transplant for aplastic anemia, so the T cells may come from the graft donor. The material was PBMCs, mostly from graft donor cells, obtained 180 days after TCRalphabeta/CD19-depleted stem cell transplant. This sequence joins TRBV7-9 and TRBJ2-7, with D perhaps TRBD2 (6 bases). DNA of the CDR3: TGTGCCAGCAGTTCGGGGGAAACCTACGAGCAGTACTTC. Protein product: CASSSGETYEQYF.